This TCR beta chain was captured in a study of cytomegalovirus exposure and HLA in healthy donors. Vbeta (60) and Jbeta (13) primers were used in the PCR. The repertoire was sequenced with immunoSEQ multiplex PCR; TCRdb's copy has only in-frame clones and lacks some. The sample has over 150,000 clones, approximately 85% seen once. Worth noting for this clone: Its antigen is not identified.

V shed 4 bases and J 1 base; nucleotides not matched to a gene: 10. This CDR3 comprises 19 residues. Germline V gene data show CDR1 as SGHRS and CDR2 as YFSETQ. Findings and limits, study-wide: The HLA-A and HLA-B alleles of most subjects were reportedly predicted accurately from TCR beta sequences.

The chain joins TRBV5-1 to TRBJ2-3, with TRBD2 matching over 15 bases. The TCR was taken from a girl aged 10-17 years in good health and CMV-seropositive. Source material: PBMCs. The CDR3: CASSIGLAGGTIGTDTQYF. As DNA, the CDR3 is TGCGCCAGCAGCATAGGACTAGCGGGGGGGACGATAGGCACAGATACGCAGTATTTT.